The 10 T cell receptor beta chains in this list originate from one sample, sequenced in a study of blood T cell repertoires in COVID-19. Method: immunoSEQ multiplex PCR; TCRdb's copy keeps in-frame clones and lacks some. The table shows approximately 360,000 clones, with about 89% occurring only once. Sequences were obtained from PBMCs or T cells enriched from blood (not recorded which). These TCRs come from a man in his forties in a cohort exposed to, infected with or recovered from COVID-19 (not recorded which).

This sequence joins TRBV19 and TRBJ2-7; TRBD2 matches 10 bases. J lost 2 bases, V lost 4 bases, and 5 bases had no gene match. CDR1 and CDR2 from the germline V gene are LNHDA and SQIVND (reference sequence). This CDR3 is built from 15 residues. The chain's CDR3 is CASSRTSGEAYEQYF. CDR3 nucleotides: TGTGCCAGTAGTAGAACTAGCGGGGAAGCCTACGAGCAGTACTTC. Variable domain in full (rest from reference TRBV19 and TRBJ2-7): DGGITQSPKYLFRKEGQNVTLSCEQNLNHDAMYWYRQDPGQGLRLIYYSQIVNDFQKGDIAEGYSVSREKKESFPLTVTSAQKNPTAFYLCASSRTSGEAYEQYFGPGTRLTVT.

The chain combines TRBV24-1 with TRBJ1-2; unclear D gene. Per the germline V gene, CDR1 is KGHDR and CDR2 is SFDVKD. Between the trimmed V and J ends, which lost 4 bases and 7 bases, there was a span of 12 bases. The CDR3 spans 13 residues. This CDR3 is CATSDTATTGYTF. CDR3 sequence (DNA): TGTGCCACCAGTGACACTGCTACTACTGGCTACACCTTC.

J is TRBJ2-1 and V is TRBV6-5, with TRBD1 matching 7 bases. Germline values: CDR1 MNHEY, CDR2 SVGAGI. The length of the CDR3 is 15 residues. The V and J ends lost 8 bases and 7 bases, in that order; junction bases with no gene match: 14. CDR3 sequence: CASAPRDRKFNEQFF. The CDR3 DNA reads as TGTGCCAGCGCGCCTCGGGACAGAAAGTTTAATGAGCAGTTCTTC.

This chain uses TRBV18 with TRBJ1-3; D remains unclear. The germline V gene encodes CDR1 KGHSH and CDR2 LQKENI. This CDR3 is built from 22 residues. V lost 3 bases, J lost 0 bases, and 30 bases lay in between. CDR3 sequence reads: CASSPALRKRDTSTGSGNTIYF. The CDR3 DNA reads TGTGCCAGCTCACCTGCCCTCCGGAAAAGAGATACTTCTACGGGCTCTGGAAACACCATATATTTT.

CDR3 residues: CASSYHRAAGANVLTF. The CDR3, as DNA: TGTGCCAGCAGTTATCACCGAGCGGCTGGGGCCAACGTCCTGACTTTC. The chain recombines TRBV27 with TRBJ2-6; tentatively, D is TRBD2 (5 bases). The CDR3 totals 16 residues. CDR1 and CDR2 (germline): MNHEY, SMNVEV (reference sequence). Between the trimmed V and J ends, which lost 4 bases and 2 bases, there was a span of 12 bases.

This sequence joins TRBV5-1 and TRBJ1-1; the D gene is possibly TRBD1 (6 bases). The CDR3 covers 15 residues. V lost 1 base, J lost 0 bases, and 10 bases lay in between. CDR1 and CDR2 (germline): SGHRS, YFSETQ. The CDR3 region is CASSLIPGVNTEAFF. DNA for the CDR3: TGCGCCAGCAGCTTGATACCAGGGGTGAACACTGAAGCTTTCTTT.

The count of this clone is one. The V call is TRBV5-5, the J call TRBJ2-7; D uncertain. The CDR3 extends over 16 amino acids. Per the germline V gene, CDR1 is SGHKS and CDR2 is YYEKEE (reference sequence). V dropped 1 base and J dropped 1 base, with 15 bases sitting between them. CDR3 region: CASSLTFSEVSYEQYF. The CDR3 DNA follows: TGTGCCAGCAGCTTGACTTTTTCTGAGGTGTCCTACGAGCAGTACTTC. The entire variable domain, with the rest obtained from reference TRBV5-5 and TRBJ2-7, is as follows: DAGVTQSPTHLIKTRGQQVTLRCSPISGHKSVSWYQQVLGQGPQFIFQYYEKEERGRGNFPDRFSARQFPNYSSELNVNALLLGDSALYLCASSLTFSEVSYEQYFGPGTRLTVT.

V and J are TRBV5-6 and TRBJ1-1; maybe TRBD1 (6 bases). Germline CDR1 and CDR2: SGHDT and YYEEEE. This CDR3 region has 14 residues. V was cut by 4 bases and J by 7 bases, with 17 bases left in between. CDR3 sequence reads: CASSETGRGREAFF. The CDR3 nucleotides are TGTGCCAGCAGCGAGACAGGTCGGGGTCGTGAAGCTTTCTTT. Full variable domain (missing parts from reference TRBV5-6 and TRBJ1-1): DAGVTQSPTHLIKTRGQQVTLRCSPKSGHDTVSWYQQALGQGPQFIFQYYEEEERQRGNFPDRFSGHQFPNYSSELNVNALLLGDSALYLCASSETGRGREAFFGQGTRLTVV.

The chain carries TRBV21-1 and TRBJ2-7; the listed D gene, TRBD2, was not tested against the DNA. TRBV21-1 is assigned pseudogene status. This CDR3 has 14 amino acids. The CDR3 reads CASSAVLAGAEQYF. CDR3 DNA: TGTGCCAGCAGCGCGGTACTAGCGGGAGCCGAGCAGTACTTC.

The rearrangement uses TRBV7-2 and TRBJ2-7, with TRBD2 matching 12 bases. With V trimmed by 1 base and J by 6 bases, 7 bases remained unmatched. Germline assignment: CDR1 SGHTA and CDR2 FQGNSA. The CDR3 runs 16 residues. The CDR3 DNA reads TGTGCCAGCAGCTTAGATGGGACTAGCGGGTCGGTCGAGCAGTACTTC. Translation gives CASSLDGTSGSVEQYF.